This TCR beta chain was identified during a study of T cells in Graves' hyperthyroidism and ophthalmopathy. Regarding the study as a whole: Clonotypes that were expanded in thyroid above 0.001 mostly appeared in blood too.

For this clonotype: Antigen unknown.

RNA transcripts served as the template for amplifying TCR beta CDR3 regions. TCR CDR3 regions were first amplified by RT-PCR with HTBI primers. TCRdb reprocessed the multiplex PCR reads with MiXCR, giving one entry per CDR3 protein. The data contain 600,000 to 900,000 distinct CDR3 sequences, around 15% of them seen just once; the ten biggest clones take up 8.4%. The study based diagnoses on clinical symptoms, serum thyroxine and TRAb, thyroid ultrasound and orbital computed tomography. The junction had 14 bases not matched to a gene; V was cut back by 5 bases and J by 11 bases. The CDR3 runs 14 residues.

Sequencing was done on a sample of blood. This clonotype was obtained from a man between 18 and 35 years old with Graves' hyperthyroidism. V is TRBV12-3 or TRBV12-4 and J is TRBJ1-1; 7 bases match TRBD1. CDR3 sequence reads: CASSPGGSASGAFF. CDR3 bases: TGTGCCAGCAGTCCAGGGGGTAGCGCGAGTGGGGCTTTCTTT.